The entry below gives a single T cell receptor beta chain sequence along with its context. Its specificity is unknown. The data are from a study of cytomegalovirus exposure and HLA in healthy donors. The PCR ran on 60 Vbeta and 13 Jbeta primers. Clones were read by immunoSEQ multiplex PCR, and TCRdb kept only the in-frame ones, dropping some. The sample contains around 180,000 clones, 81% of which appear only once. Study-level points and caveats: For TCR beta chains, V- and J-gene trimming was later linked to a missense DCLRE1C variant. A later look showed TCR association rates differing by HLA locus, highest for DRB1 and lowest for HLA-C. TCR beta chains associated with HLA were, in a later analysis, more clonally expanded than equally common others.

Participants comprised healthy donors of bone marrow. Per the germline V gene, CDR1 is MNHEY and CDR2 is SMNVEV (reference sequence). The CDR3 is made up of 15 amino acids. V was clipped by 4 bases and J by 2 bases, with 15 bases between them. Sample: PBMCs. This chain links TRBV27 with TRBJ2-7; TRBD1 might be the D (6 bases). The sequence derives from a man between 18 and 29 years old in good health and CMV-seronegative. CDR3 sequence (DNA): TGTGCCAGCAGTTGGGACACTCAACGCCCCTACGAGCAGTACTTC. It specifies CASSWDTQRPYEQYF.